Presented here are 16 T cell receptor beta chains from one specimen sequenced in a study of response to subunit inactivated influenza vaccine. MiXCR, applied by TCRdb to the RT-PCR reads, yields one record per CDR3 protein. This table has 500,000 to 700,000 distinct CDR3 sequences, approximately 24% appearing once. The same specimen was also included in a second study, on T cells expressing NK-cell markers. That work states: 5'RACE template switching built TCR beta cDNA with unique molecular identifiers.

The source material was CD4+ T cells sorted from PBMCs, sampled 11 to 12 days after vaccination. These receptor sequences come from a man aged 45-65 years who received an inactivated influenza vaccine.

A few counts support this clonotype. At one end the junction does not follow the germline gene, possibly because of a read error. This chain joins TRBV7-9 and TRBJ1-1; D may be TRBD1 (5 bases). The germline V gene has CDR1 SEHNR and CDR2 FQNEAQ (reference sequence). The CDR3 totals 17 residues. CDR3 in amino acids: CASSSGLRDQTNAEAFF. The CDR3 coding sequence is TGTGCCAGCAGCTCGGGGCTCAGGGATCAGACGAACGCTGAAGCTTTCTTT.

The chain uses TRBV5-1 and TRBJ2-2, with 7 bases fitting TRBD1. After removal of 1 base from V and 9 bases from J, the junction contained 6 bases not matched to a gene. The CDR3 runs 14 residues. The V gene's germline CDR1 is SGHRS and CDR2 YFSETQ. The CDR3 here is CASSLRDSPRELFF. CDR3 bases: TGCGCCAGCAGCTTGCGGGACAGCCCCCGGGAGCTGTTTTTT.

The chain has TRBV12-3 or TRBV12-4 and TRBJ2-1, with no clear D. V lost 3 bases, J lost 14 bases, and 14 bases lay in between. The CDR3 runs to 12 residues. For the CDR3, the DNA is TGTGCCAGCAGTTTTGTGGGAAAACGGGAGTTCTTC. Translation: CASSFVGKREFF.

This clonotype was counted a few times. The chain has TRBV20-1 and TRBJ2-7, with TRBD1 as a possible D gene (5 bases). The CDR3 has 12 amino acids. Looked up from germline, CDR1 is DFQATT and CDR2 is SNEGSKA (reference sequence). Trimming stripped 4 bases from V and 9 bases from J, with 16 bases between. The CDR3 here is CSATKGALGQYF. The CDR3 DNA follows: TGCAGTGCTACAAAAGGGGCGCTGGGGCAGTACTTC.

This clonotype was seen a handful of times. This chain uses TRBV6-1 with TRBJ2-1; 8 bases are shared with TRBD2. The CDR3 is 15 amino acids. Germline CDR1 and CDR2: MNHNS and SASEGT. J gave up 4 bases and V 4 bases, and 6 bases lay outside the gene matches. CDR3 sequence: CASSGGRGGYNEQFF. Here the CDR3 DNA reads TGTGCCAGCAGTGGGGGACGGGGGGGATACAATGAGCAGTTCTTC.

This chain uses TRBV12-3 or TRBV12-4 with TRBJ1-1; D is uncertain. Trimming shortened V by 4 bases and J by 2 bases, and 11 bases separated the two germline ends. CDR3 length: 14 amino acids. CDR3 bases: TGTGCCAGCAGTTGGTCAAGCAAAAACACTGAAGCTTTCTTT. Its translation: CASSWSSKNTEAFF.

The CDR3 coding sequence is TGTGCCAGCAGCCAGGATACAGGGGATTCACCCCTCCACTTT. It yields the protein CASSQDTGDSPLHF. This chain connects TRBV4-2 to TRBJ1-6, with 7 bases identical to TRBD1. The CDR3 is 14 residues long. V lost 3 bases, J lost 8 bases, and 4 bases stayed unmatched. The germline CDR1 and CDR2 sequences are LGHNA and YNFKEQ.

This chain joins TRBV20-1 and TRBJ2-3; D unclear. The CDR3 loop spans 13 amino acids. V was trimmed by 1 base and J by 5 bases, leaving 10 bases between them. CDR1 is DFQATT and CDR2 is SNEGSKA in the germline V gene (reference sequence). In nucleotides, the CDR3 is TGCAGTGCTAGAGGTTCAGTAGTAGATACGCAGTATTTT. Its translation is CSARGSVVDTQYF.

V gene TRBV10-3 combines with J gene TRBJ2-1; D gene uncertain. This CDR3 has 11 residues. In germline, CDR1 is ENHRY, CDR2 SYGVKD. Trimming took 3 bases from V and 10 from J, leaving 7 bases between them. The CDR3 DNA reads as TGTGCCATCAGTGATACTGGAGAGCAGTTCTTC. It specifies CAISDTGEQFF.

V usage is TRBV2 and J usage is TRBJ2-7; 7 bases are shared with TRBD1. The V gene end was trimmed by 6 bases and the J gene end by 2 bases; junction bases not matched to a gene: 13. The germline gives CDR1 SNHLY, CDR2 FYNNEI. CDR3 length: 16 residues. The CDR3 DNA sequence: TGTGCCAGCAGGCTAGCCGGGACAGTCTTACCCTACGAGCAGTACTTC. Protein sequence: CASRLAGTVLPYEQYF.

The chain combines TRBV14 with TRBJ2-5; D is unresolved. V lost 4 bases and J 4 bases, leaving 19 bases between the germline ends. CDR3 length: 16 residues. Looked up from germline, CDR1 is SGHDN and CDR2 is FVKESK. CDR3 DNA: TGTGCCAGCAGCCCCCCCGGCCAAGCGCGATCAGAGACCCAGTACTTC. This sequence encodes CASSPPGQARSETQYF.

The chain is built from TRBV20-1 and TRBJ2-5, with a tentative D call TRBD2 (6 bases). Germline V gene data show CDR1 as DFQATT and CDR2 as SNEGSKA (reference sequence). The V end lost 3 bases, the J end lost 5 bases, and 10 bases lay between the germline ends. The CDR3 length is 12 residues. The CDR3 DNA is TGCAGTGCTAGGGAGGGAATGGAGACCCAGTACTTC. Translation gives CSAREGMETQYF.

This clonotype appeared a few times. The chain uses TRBV6-5 and TRBJ2-5; TRBD2 agrees at 10 bases. Germline V lookup: CDR1 MNHEY, CDR2 SVGAGI. V lost 7 bases to trimming and J lost 1 base; unmatched junction nucleotides: 9. The CDR3 sequence is 16 residues long. CDR3: CASIARAGGVQETQYF. CDR3 nucleotides: TGTGCCAGCATTGCTAGAGCGGGGGGGGTCCAAGAGACCCAGTACTTC.

V gene TRBV15 combines with J gene TRBJ2-2; possibly TRBD2 for D (5 bases). Germline V gene data show CDR1 as LNHNV and CDR2 as YYDKDF (reference sequence). CDR3 size: 13 residues. Trimming left V 3 bases short and J 6 bases short, with 8 bases between. DNA for the CDR3: TGTGCCACCAGCAGCGCTAGCTCCGGGGAGCTGTTTTTT. It codes for CATSSASSGELFF.

This chain links TRBV29-1 with TRBJ1-1; D unresolved. The CDR3 contains 12 residues. Trimming removed 3 bases at V and 3 bases at J, with 8 bases between. Germline V gene data show CDR1 as SQVTM and CDR2 as ANQGSEA. The CDR3 region is CSVEAGYTEAFF. CDR3 in DNA: TGCAGCGTTGAGGCGGGTTACACTGAAGCTTTCTTT.

This clonotype was seen only a few times. The chain joins TRBV12-3 or TRBV12-4 to TRBJ2-7; TRBD1 aligns across 10 bases. The CDR3 totals 16 residues. V was pared by 0 bases and J by 0 bases, with 2 bases of the junction left unmatched. This CDR3 reads CASSLATGGSSYEQYF. CDR3 nucleotides: TGTGCCAGCAGTTTAGCGACAGGGGGCAGCTCCTACGAGCAGTACTTC.